The 20 T cell receptor beta chains in this list originate from one sample, sequenced in a study of shared clonotypes between healthy human individuals. Assay: immunoSEQ multiplex PCR; the TCRdb copy retains only in-frame clones and omits some. There are 600,000 to 700,000 clones in the sample; 60% to 75% occur only once, and 1.5% to 2% lies in the top ten. The sample consisted of memory CD4+ T cells sorted from blood. Subset given: CD45RA-negative fraction. Receptor source: a woman in her thirties in good health.

This CDR3 is CAWNPPGLAPYTQYF. CDR3 DNA: TGTGCCTGGAACCCGCCGGGACTAGCGCCTTATACGCAGTATTTT. The gene calls are TRBV30 and TRBJ2-3; 10 nucleotides agree with TRBD2. The germline gives CDR1 GTSNPN, CDR2 SVGIG (reference sequence). The V and J ends lost 4 bases and 7 bases, in that order; junction bases with no gene match: 11. The CDR3 is 15 residues long.

The J gene is TRBJ1-1, the V gene TRBV19; D is unclear. The CDR3 spans 13 residues. Germline loops: CDR1 LNHDA, CDR2 SQIVND (reference sequence). V lost 7 bases and J 2 bases, leaving 11 bases between the germline ends. The CDR3 here is CASTFYSNTEAFF. The CDR3 DNA is TGTGCCAGTACGTTCTACAGCAACACTGAAGCTTTCTTT.

This clone appeared many times. This sequence joins TRBV4-2 and TRBJ2-1; TRBD2 aligns across 11 bases. The V gene end was trimmed by 4 bases and the J gene end by 2 bases; junction bases not matched to a gene: 7. This CDR3 has 17 amino acids. Germline CDR1 is LGHNA and CDR2 is YNFKEQ. CDR3 residues: CASSPAGTSGTYNEQFF. Written as DNA, the CDR3 is TGTGCCAGCAGCCCCGCCGGGACTAGCGGTACCTACAATGAGCAGTTCTTC.

The gene calls are TRBV2 and TRBJ2-1; 7 bases fit TRBD2. The ends lost 6 bases at V and 3 bases at J; junction bases unmatched: 8. Germline V gives CDR1 SNHLY, CDR2 FYNNEI. The CDR3 loop spans 15 amino acids. The CDR3 loop reads CASRILRGSYNEQFF. The CDR3 coding sequence is TGTGCCAGCAGAATTCTACGCGGGAGCTACAATGAGCAGTTCTTC. Filled out from reference TRBV2 and TRBJ2-1, the complete variable domain reads EPEVTQTPSHQVTQMGQEVILRCVPISNHLYFYWYRQILGQKVEFLVSFYNNEISEKSEIFDDQFSVERPDGSNFTLKIRSTKLEDSAMYFCASRILRGSYNEQFFGPGTRLTVL.

The V call is TRBV29-1, the J call TRBJ2-1, with 12 bases that match TRBD2. The germline V gene has CDR1 SQVTM and CDR2 ANQGSEA. CDR3 length: 14 residues. Trimming at V came to 6 bases and at J to 6 bases, leaving 6 bases not matched to a gene. In DNA, the CDR3 is TGCAGCGTCAAGGGACTAGCGGGCCTCAATGAGCAGTTCTTC. Translated: CSVKGLAGLNEQFF.

The chain recombines TRBV28 with TRBJ1-1; D unclear. There are 13 residues in the CDR3. CDR1 is MDHEN and CDR2 is SYDVKM in the germline V gene. V lost 7 bases to trimming and J lost 1 base, with 10 bases between them. DNA for the CDR3: TGTGCCAGCACCGTCCCTTCGAACACTGAAGCTTTCTTT. Translated, it gives CASTVPSNTEAFF.

The V call is TRBV30, the J call TRBJ1-2; D may be TRBD1 (5 bases). Germline CDR1 is GTSNPN and CDR2 is SVGIG (reference sequence). The CDR3 is made up of 12 amino acids. Trimming pared 4 bases from V and 4 bases from J, leaving 10 bases between. The CDR3 loop is CAWTGSSYGYTF. Written as DNA, the CDR3 is TGTGCCTGGACAGGGTCCAGCTATGGCTACACCTTC.

With regard to this clone: The identical CDR3 is also encoded by other nucleotide sequences in the sample. The genes are TRBV19 and TRBJ1-5; 7 bases line up with TRBD1. Looked up from germline, CDR1 is LNHDA and CDR2 is SQIVND (reference sequence). V was pared by 5 bases and J by 2 bases, with 3 bases of the junction left unmatched. This CDR3 is 14 amino acids long. DNA of the CDR3: TGTGCCAGTAGTGGAACAGGGGGCAATCAGCCCCAGCATTTT. Its protein product is CASSGTGGNQPQHF.

The rearrangement joins TRBV2 to TRBJ1-2; D unclear. The CDR3 length is 13 residues. V lost 3 bases to trimming and J lost 4 bases, with 9 bases between them. Germline-derived CDR1 and CDR2 are SNHLY and FYNNEI. The CDR3 bases are TGTGCCAGCAGTGATGGCAGTTTCTATGGCTACACCTTC. The encoded protein is CASSDGSFYGYTF.

This clone was observed many times. This chain connects TRBV7-6 to TRBJ1-1; unclear D gene. Trimming removed 5 bases at V and 1 base at J, with 11 bases between. This CDR3 has 14 residues. Germline lookup yields CDR1 SGHVS and CDR2 FNYEAQ. CDR3 protein: CASSQLDKNTEAFF. CDR3 nucleotide sequence: TGTGCCAGCAGCCAGCTAGACAAGAACACTGAAGCTTTCTTT.

The J gene is TRBJ2-4, the V gene TRBV5-8, with D perhaps TRBD1 (7 bases). The CDR3 length is 16 residues. CDR1 is SGHTS and CDR2 is YDEGEE in the germline V gene. V lost 5 bases to trimming and J lost 7 bases, with 22 bases between them. The CDR3 nucleotides are TGTGCCAGCAGACTGTATCAGGGGGGTGTTAATAACATTCAGTACTTC. This sequence encodes CASRLYQGGVNNIQYF.

V usage is TRBV19 and J usage is TRBJ2-3; 8 bases match TRBD2. Germline V gene lookup returns CDR1 LNHDA and CDR2 SQIVND (reference sequence). The CDR3 spans 16 residues. The J segment lost 6 bases and the V segment lost 3 bases, leaving 11 bases of the junction unmatched. The CDR3 is CASSIEAGDLGDTQYF. The DNA of the CDR3 is TGTGCCAGTAGTATCGAAGCGGGGGATTTGGGGGATACGCAGTATTTT.

This clone was observed a few times. The V call is TRBV7-2, the J call TRBJ2-2; D is possibly TRBD1 (5 bases). V gave up 5 bases and J gave up 10 bases, with 23 bases separating them. The CDR3 consists of 16 residues. Germline CDR1 and CDR2: SGHTA and FQGNSA. The CDR3 loop reads CASSPHAQGPSMELFF. The CDR3 nucleotides read TGTGCCAGCAGCCCTCATGCTCAGGGTCCCTCGATGGAGCTGTTTTTT.

The V and J genes are TRBV7-9 and TRBJ1-1, with D possibly being TRBD1 (6 bases). V lost 6 bases and J 7 bases, leaving 18 bases between the germline ends. The V gene's germline CDR1 is SEHNR and CDR2 FQNEAQ (reference sequence). CDR3 length: 14 amino acids. CDR3 coding DNA: TGTGCCAGCAGTCGGACAGAGGCGCCACTTGAAGCTTTCTTT. Translating gives CASSRTEAPLEAFF.

V and J are TRBV29-1 and TRBJ2-7; 9 positions agree with TRBD1. The V gene end was trimmed by 1 base and the J gene end by 3 bases; junction bases not matched to a gene: 10. The CDR3 has 16 residues. Germline CDR1 is SQVTM and CDR2 is ANQGSEA. Here the CDR3 reads CSVEGYPGQGNYEQYF. For the CDR3, the DNA is TGCAGCGTTGAAGGGTACCCGGGACAGGGAAACTACGAGCAGTACTTC.

The chain combines TRBV7-8 with TRBJ2-6; no reliable D call. V gave up 0 bases and J gave up 0 bases, with 12 bases separating them. Germline V gene data show CDR1 as SGHVS and CDR2 as FQNEAQ. The CDR3 spans 18 residues. The CDR3 spells CASSLADRLRSGANVLTF. CDR3 DNA: TGTGCCAGCAGCTTAGCGGACCGACTGCGCTCTGGGGCCAACGTCCTGACTTTC.

Comment on this clone: The same CDR3 arises from other DNA sequences in this sample as well. The genes are TRBV4-1 and TRBJ2-6; TRBD1 matches 7 bases. The CDR3 is 16 amino acids. Germline CDR1 MGHRA, CDR2 YSYEKL. V dropped 1 base and J dropped 2; count of bases not matched to a gene: 2. CDR3 residues: CASSQGQGAGANVLTF. CDR3 bases: TGCGCCAGCAGCCAAGGACAGGGCGCTGGGGCCAACGTCCTGACTTTC.

CDR3 bases: TGTGCCAGCCGGGGGGAAGCATCTGAAGCTTTCTTT. The encoded protein is CASRGEASEAFF. V and J are TRBV2 and TRBJ1-1, with D possibly being TRBD1 (5 bases). The germline V gene encodes CDR1 SNHLY and CDR2 FYNNEI. V shed 8 bases and J shed 6 bases, with 13 bases lying between them. This CDR3 contains 12 residues. Drawing the rest from reference TRBV2 and TRBJ1-1, the complete variable domain is EPEVTQTPSHQVTQMGQEVILRCVPISNHLYFYWYRQILGQKVEFLVSFYNNEISEKSEIFDDQFSVERPDGSNFTLKIRSTKLEDSAMYFCASRGEASEAFFGQGTRLTVV.

This clone was detected a few times. The chain uses TRBV7-8 and TRBJ1-4; no clear D gene. The germline V gene encodes CDR1 SGHVS and CDR2 FQNEAQ. This CDR3 is 13 amino acids long. Trimming cost V 8 bases and J 5 bases, with 12 bases left between them. The CDR3 protein is CASGLTGNEKLFF. The CDR3 nucleotides read TGTGCCAGCGGGTTGACGGGGAATGAAAAACTGTTTTTT.

The sample holds many counts of this clone. V is TRBV6-6 and J is TRBJ1-2; tentative D call: TRBD1 (6 bases). Between the trimmed V and J ends, which lost 2 bases and 8 bases, there was a span of 9 bases. Per the germline V gene, CDR1 is MNHNY and CDR2 is SVGAGI (reference sequence). This CDR3 region has 12 residues. The CDR3 loop reads CASSYDRKGYTF. The CDR3 DNA reads TGTGCCAGCAGTTACGACAGGAAGGGCTACACCTTC.